The T cell receptor (beta chain) described here comes from a study of blood T cell repertoires in COVID-19. The junction had 12 bases not matched to a gene; V was cut back by 3 bases and J by 6 bases. This CDR3 is 16 amino acids long. Per germline, CDR1 MNHEY and CDR2 SVGEGT. How the authors handled the data: Amplification with reference gene primers provided the estimates of nucleated cell counts. TCRdb keeps only in-frame clones here, not all; method: immunoSEQ multiplex PCR. The D gene and trimming were derived from the DNA, and the V and J assignments and clone size from that table. The sample holds about 270,000 clones, 80% to 90% seen once. Residents of 24 US areas, aged about 18 to 95 years, made up the participants.

This clonotype was sampled from a woman in her 30s with acute COVID-19. The V gene is TRBV6-2 or TRBV6-3, the J gene TRBJ2-7, with 9 bases matching TRBD2. The sequenced material came from PBMCs or T cells enriched from blood (not recorded which). CDR3 in amino acids: CASSYSVREGSGEQYF. The CDR3 nucleotides read TGTGCCAGCAGTTATTCCGTGCGGGAGGGCAGTGGCGAGCAGTACTTC.